What follows describes a single T cell receptor beta chain. Antigen unknown. Other nucleotide sequences from this sample produce the same CDR3. The record originates from a study of shared clonotypes between healthy human individuals. Overall study: Researchers assigned three CD4 naive, three CD4 memory, two CD8 naive and one CD8 memory plate to each donor.

The CDR3 covers 14 residues. CDR1 is SEHNR and CDR2 is FQNEAQ in the germline V gene (reference sequence). Trimming left V 5 bases short and J 6 bases short, with 14 bases between. General study results and limits: Genetic and exposure-history diversity was limited by the few donors.

The protocol was immunoSEQ multiplex PCR, while the TCRdb copy is restricted to in-frame clones and leaves out a portion. Of around 1.1 million clones detected, 60% to 80% appear once; the ten largest clones hold about 0.89%. What was sequenced was memory CD4+ T cells from PBMCs. Noted subset: CD45RA-negative fraction. This receptor was taken from a man aged 18 to 29 in good health. Some clones in this sample may be carry-over from other donors' samples. The rearrangement joins TRBV7-9 to TRBJ2-1; maybe TRBD2 (6 bases). CDR3 in amino acids: CASSLGLAGNEQFF. The DNA of the CDR3 is TGTGCCAGCAGCCTGGGACTCGCGGGCAATGAGCAGTTCTTC.